These 20 T cell receptor beta chains share one sample of origin, sequenced in a study of T cell responses to AZD1222 COVID-19 vaccine. Using immunoSEQ multiplex PCR, the repertoire was profiled, and TCRdb retains in-frame clones only, with some absent. The sample lists around 65,000 clones; 83% were seen once. The sequences come from peripheral blood, collected 28 days after the second AZD1222 dose. The receptors were sampled from an adult who received the AZD1222 COVID-19 vaccine.

This chain joins TRBV5-4 and TRBJ1-2; 7 nucleotides align to TRBD1. CDR1 SGHNT and CDR2 YYREEE come from the germline V gene (reference sequence). CDR3 length: 14 amino acids. V gave up 4 bases and J gave up 2 bases; unmatched junction bases: 5. As DNA, the CDR3 is TGTGCCAGCAGCGACCCGGGACAGAACTATGGCTACACCTTC. Translation: CASSDPGQNYGYTF.

The gene calls are TRBV27 and TRBJ1-1; the D is unclear. Per germline, CDR1 MNHEY and CDR2 SMNVEV (reference sequence). This CDR3 region has 16 residues. Trimming cost V 7 bases and J 1 base, with 19 bases left between them. The CDR3 is CASNYDPGRGNTEAFF. The CDR3 region has the DNA TGTGCCAGCAATTATGACCCTGGACGCGGGAACACTGAAGCTTTCTTT.

This chain uses TRBV18 with TRBJ1-2; D gene uncertain. CDR3 length: 16 residues. Trimming removed 5 bases at V and 2 bases at J, with 18 bases between. CDR1 KGHSH and CDR2 LQKENI come from the germline V gene. CDR3 loop: CASSYEYSAPNYGYTF. The DNA for the CDR3 is TGTGCCAGCTCATATGAGTACAGTGCGCCGAACTATGGCTACACCTTC.

In this sample, this clone turned up a few times. The chain employs TRBV7-2 and TRBJ2-1; no firm D call. The germline V gene has CDR1 SGHTA and CDR2 FQGNSA. V dropped 4 bases and J dropped 6 bases, with 16 bases sitting between them. The CDR3 contains 15 residues. For the CDR3, the DNA is TGTGCCAGCAGCTCCAGCCCTCTATTGGGCAATGAGCAGTTCTTC. Translating it yields CASSSSPLLGNEQFF.

The chain couples TRBV5-1 to TRBJ1-2; D possibly corresponds to TRBD1 (5 bases). V gave up 1 base and J gave up 4 bases, with 11 bases separating them. The CDR3 runs to 14 residues. Germline V lookup: CDR1 SGHRS, CDR2 YFSETQ. CDR3: CASSLNGAFYGYTF. The CDR3, as DNA: TGCGCCAGCAGCTTGAACGGGGCTTTCTATGGCTACACCTTC. The full variable domain, with the rest looked up from reference TRBV5-1 and TRBJ1-2, is KAGVTQTPRYLIKTRGQQVTLSCSPISGHRSVSWYQQTPGQGLQFLFEYFSETQRNKGNFPGRFSGRQFSNSRSEMNVSTLELGDSALYLCASSLNGAFYGYTFGSGTRLTVV.

This clone was counted at least ten times. This chain uses TRBV10-3 with TRBJ2-7, with 9 bases fitting TRBD1. There are 15 residues in the CDR3. The trim removed 0 bases at V and 5 bases at J, leaving 5 bases unmatched. From germline, CDR1 is ENHRY and CDR2 SYGVKD. CDR3 sequence (DNA): TGTGCCATCAGTGAGTCGCAGGACAGGGGCCACGAGCAGTACTTC. Translated: CAISESQDRGHEQYF.

DNA for the CDR3: TGTGCCAGCAGCCAAGATGGGTACAATGAGCAGTTCTTC. Protein: CASSQDGYNEQFF. The chain recombines TRBV3-1 (or the pseudogene TRBV3-2) with TRBJ2-1; D not certain. Germline CDR1 reads LGHDT; CDR2 reads YNNKEL (reference sequence). This CDR3 comprises 13 residues. V dropped 0 bases and J dropped 4 bases, with 4 bases sitting between them.

The chain is built from TRBV13 and TRBJ1-2, with D perhaps matching TRBD1 (5 bases). Germline assignment: CDR1 PRHDT and CDR2 FYEKMQ (reference sequence). The CDR3 totals 16 residues. V was pared by 3 bases and J by 0 bases, with 14 bases between. The CDR3 loop is CASSFPGTATNYGYTF. CDR3 sequence (DNA): TGTGCCAGCAGCTTCCCTGGGACGGCAACTAACTATGGCTACACCTTC.

This clone appeared a few times. The J gene is TRBJ2-2, the V gene TRBV5-1, with D perhaps TRBD2 (5 bases). V shed 5 bases and J shed 0 bases, with 8 bases lying between them. CDR3 length: 14 amino acids. Germline V CDR1 and CDR2: SGHRS, YFSETQ. The CDR3 DNA follows: TGCGCCAGCAGGAGGGTACCGAACACCGGGGAGCTGTTTTTT. Its translation: CASRRVPNTGELFF.

This chain uses TRBV5-1 with TRBJ2-5; D gene ambiguous. This CDR3 is 15 amino acids long. V was shortened by 5 bases and J by 5 bases, with 19 bases between the two germline ends. Looked up from germline, CDR1 is SGHRS and CDR2 is YFSETQ. The CDR3 loop reads CASSWRRVLGETQYF. For the CDR3, the DNA is TGCGCCAGCAGTTGGCGCCGGGTCTTGGGGGAGACCCAGTACTTC.

The genes are TRBV2 and TRBJ2-7, with TRBD2 identical over 8 bases. Germline CDR1 is SNHLY and CDR2 is FYNNEI. The CDR3 sequence is 14 residues long. V lost 6 bases to trimming and J lost 6 bases; unmatched junction nucleotides: 10. This CDR3 is CASRVRGGLSEQYF. The CDR3 bases are TGTGCCAGCAGGGTCCGGGGGGGCCTTAGCGAGCAGTACTTC.

The V call is TRBV12-3 or TRBV12-4, the J call TRBJ1-5; D might be TRBD1 (5 bases). V lost 5 bases and J 7 bases, leaving 9 bases between the germline ends. CDR3 length: 12 amino acids. The CDR3 bases are TGTGCCAGCAGTAACGGGGGACAGCCCCAGCATTTT. Protein sequence: CASSNGGQPQHF.

A single count supports this clone. The J gene is TRBJ2-3, the V gene TRBV29-1; no firm D call. Germline lookup yields CDR1 SQVTM and CDR2 ANQGSEA. This CDR3 has 11 amino acids. V was cut by 6 bases and J by 11 bases, with 15 bases left in between. CDR3 protein: CSVNWGSEQYF. CDR3 nucleotide sequence: TGCAGCGTAAACTGGGGTAGTGAGCAGTATTTT.

V and J are TRBV3-1 (or the pseudogene TRBV3-2) and TRBJ1-2; no clear D. The CDR3 has 13 residues. Germline V CDR1 and CDR2: LGHDT, YNNKEL (reference sequence). Trimming stripped 4 bases from V and 4 bases from J, with 10 bases between. The CDR3 here is CASSLSGPYGYTF. CDR3 bases: TGTGCCAGCAGCCTATCCGGACCCTATGGCTACACCTTC.

About this clone: One junction end does not reproduce the germline sequence, and a read error may be involved. The chain uses TRBV7-9 and TRBJ1-6, with 8 bases matching TRBD1. Germline V CDR1 and CDR2: SEHNR, FQNEAQ (reference sequence). There are 16 residues in the CDR3. The CDR3 DNA is TGTGCCAGCATCTTAACCAGGGGGCCGAATAATTCACCCCTCCACTTT. Its translation is CASILTRGPNNSPLHF. Filled out from reference TRBV7-9 and TRBJ1-6, the complete variable domain reads DTGVSQNPRHKITKRGQNVTFRCDPISEHNRLYWYRQTLGQGPEFLTYFQNEAQLEKSRLLSDRFSAERPKGSFSTLEIQRTEQGDSAMYLCASILTRGPNNSPLHFGNGTRLTVT.

CDR3 sequence: CASSPGGPFSGNTIYF. CDR3 sequence (DNA): TGTGCCAGCAGTCCCGGAGGGCCCTTCTCTGGAAACACCATATATTTT. V and J are TRBV9 and TRBJ1-3; D remains ambiguous. The CDR3 is 16 residues long. Looked up from germline, CDR1 is SGDLS and CDR2 is YYNGEE. Trimming shortened V by 5 bases and J by 0 bases, and 15 bases separated the two germline ends.

J is TRBJ2-3 and V is TRBV9, with TRBD2 matching over 8 bases. Losses at the gene ends were 3 bases for V and 4 bases for J; bases not matched to a gene: 10. The germline V gene encodes CDR1 SGDLS and CDR2 YYNGEE. The CDR3 runs to 16 residues. The CDR3, as DNA: TGTGCCAGCAGCGGTGGGACTAGTAGCAGGTCAGATACGCAGTATTTT. As protein: CASSGGTSSRSDTQYF.

This chain joins TRBV7-2 and TRBJ1-5; D possibly corresponds to TRBD1 (5 bases). The CDR3 contains 15 residues. Germline loops: CDR1 SGHTA, CDR2 FQGNSA. The V end was cut by 1 base, the J end by 3 bases, with 10 bases between. The CDR3 region has the DNA TGTGCCAGCAGCTTAGTCGCGGGGCTCAATCAGCCCCAGCATTTT. Protein product: CASSLVAGLNQPQHF.

The chain has TRBV4-1 and TRBJ1-1; no clear D. V gave up 1 base and J gave up 1 base, with 10 bases separating them. Germline CDR1 reads MGHRA; CDR2 reads YSYEKL. The CDR3 loop spans 15 amino acids. As DNA, the CDR3 is TGCGCCAGCAGCCAAGTCCCACGAGAGAACACTGAAGCTTTCTTT. The encoded protein is CASSQVPRENTEAFF.

The J gene is TRBJ2-2, the V gene TRBV28, with D perhaps given as TRBD1 or TRBD2 (6 bases each). V lost 8 bases and J lost 5, with 12 bases in between. This CDR3 region has 13 residues. Germline assignment: CDR1 MDHEN and CDR2 SYDVKM. Here the CDR3 reads CASRRGGTGELFF. The CDR3 bases are TGTGCCAGCCGCAGGGGAGGAACCGGGGAGCTGTTTTTT.